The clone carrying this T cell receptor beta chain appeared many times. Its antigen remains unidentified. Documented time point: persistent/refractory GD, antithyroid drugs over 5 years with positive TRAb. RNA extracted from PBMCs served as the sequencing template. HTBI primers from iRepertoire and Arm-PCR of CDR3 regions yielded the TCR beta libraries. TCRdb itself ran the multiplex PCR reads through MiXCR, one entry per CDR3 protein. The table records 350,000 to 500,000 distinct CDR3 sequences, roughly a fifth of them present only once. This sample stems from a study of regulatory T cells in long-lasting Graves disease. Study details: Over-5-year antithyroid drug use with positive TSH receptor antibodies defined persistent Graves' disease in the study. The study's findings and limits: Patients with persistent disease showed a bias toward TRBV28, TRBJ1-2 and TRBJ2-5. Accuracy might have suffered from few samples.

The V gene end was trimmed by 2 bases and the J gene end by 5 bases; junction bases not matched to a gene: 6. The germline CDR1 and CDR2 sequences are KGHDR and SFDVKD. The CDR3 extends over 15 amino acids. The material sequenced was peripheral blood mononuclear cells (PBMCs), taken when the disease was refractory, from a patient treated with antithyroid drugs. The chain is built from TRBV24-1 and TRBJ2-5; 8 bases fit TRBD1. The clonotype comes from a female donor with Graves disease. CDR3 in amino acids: CATSDSTGVRETQYF. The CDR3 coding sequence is TGTGCCACCAGTGATTCGACAGGGGTCCGGGAGACCCAGTACTTC.